This passage covers 24 T cell receptor beta chains from one sample sequenced in a study of cytomegalovirus exposure and HLA in healthy donors. The PCR used 60 Vbeta and 13 Jbeta primers. Profiled with immunoSEQ multiplex PCR; TCRdb holds only in-frame clones, not every one. The sample lists fewer than 200,000 clones, roughly 89% occurring once. Sequencing input: PBMCs. The receptor source for this set is a woman in her twenties or thirties in good health and CMV-seronegative.

The CDR3 is CASSKTGIKADTQYF. The CDR3 DNA reads TGTGCCAGCAGCAAGACAGGGATAAAGGCAGATACGCAGTATTTT. This chain joins TRBV2 and TRBJ2-3, with 7 bases fitting TRBD1. Trimming cost V 6 bases and J 4 bases; bases outside gene matches: 10. This CDR3 region has 15 residues. Germline V gives CDR1 SNHLY, CDR2 FYNNEI. The entire variable domain, with the rest obtained from reference TRBV2 and TRBJ2-3, is as follows: EPEVTQTPSHQVTQMGQEVILRCVPISNHLYFYWYRQILGQKVEFLVSFYNNEISEKSEIFDDQFSVERPDGSNFTLKIRSTKLEDSAMYFCASSKTGIKADTQYFGPGTRLTVL.

The chain has TRBV6-5 and TRBJ1-2; D remains unclear. V lost 5 bases to trimming and J lost 3 bases, with 16 bases between them. The germline V gene has CDR1 MNHEY and CDR2 SVGAGI. The length of the CDR3 is 15 residues. CDR3 in DNA: TGTGCCAGCAGTGCCCTGTGGCAGCAGGACTATGGCTACACCTTC. This gives the protein CASSALWQQDYGYTF.

The chain links TRBV27 to TRBJ2-7; 7 bases match TRBD1. The germline CDR1 and CDR2 sequences are MNHEY and SMNVEV (reference sequence). With 6 bases clipped from V and 5 bases from J, the junction kept 10 bases outside the gene matches. The CDR3 extends over 14 amino acids. The CDR3 is CASSRLDRVNEQYF. CDR3 bases: TGTGCCAGCAGCCGGTTAGACAGGGTCAACGAGCAGTACTTC.

This clone has just one count. The gene calls are TRBV27 and TRBJ1-4; 11 positions agree with TRBD1. Looked up from germline, CDR1 is MNHEY and CDR2 is SMNVEV (reference sequence). This CDR3 spans 16 amino acids. J lost 7 bases, V lost 6 bases, and 10 bases had no gene match. The CDR3 nucleotides read TGTGCCAGCAGGGGCTCCGGGACAGGGGGAGGTGAAAAACTGTTTTTT. It specifies CASRGSGTGGGEKLFF. Variable domain in full (rest from reference TRBV27 and TRBJ1-4): EAQVTQNPRYLITVTGKKLTVTCSQNMNHEYMSWYRQDPGLGLRQIYYSMNVEVTDKGDVPEGYKVSRKEKRNFPLILESPSPNQTSLYFCASRGSGTGGGEKLFFGSGTQLSVL.

Remarks on this clone: This sample includes further DNA sequences coding for the same CDR3. The chain is built from TRBV7-9 and TRBJ2-5; no clear D gene. Per germline, CDR1 SEHNR and CDR2 FQNEAQ (reference sequence). The CDR3 covers 11 residues. V shed 3 bases and J shed 4 bases, with 3 bases lying between them. The CDR3 protein is CASSFGETQYF. In nucleotides, the CDR3 is TGTGCCAGCAGCTTCGGAGAGACCCAGTACTTC.

Remarks on this clone: This CDR3 is missing its conserved last phenylalanine or tryptophan, likely due to a read error. In nucleotides, the CDR3 is TGTGCCATCAGTGGGACTAGCAGTTACGAGCAGTACCTC. Amino acids: CAISGTSSYEQYL. V gene TRBV10-3 combines with J gene TRBJ2-7; 8 nucleotides agree with TRBD2. The J segment lost 4 bases and the V segment lost 4 bases, leaving 3 bases of the junction unmatched. Germline CDR1 and CDR2: ENHRY and SYGVKD. This CDR3 region has 13 residues.

The chain has TRBV5-1 and TRBJ2-3; D is possibly TRBD2 (5 bases). Trimming removed 4 bases from V and 6 bases from J, with 21 bases in between. The germline V gene encodes CDR1 SGHRS and CDR2 YFSETQ. The CDR3 covers 16 residues. CDR3 DNA: TGCGCCAGCAGCCTGTCCCCTATCAGAGGGTCCGATACGCAGTATTTT. Encoded protein: CASSLSPIRGSDTQYF.

The chain couples TRBV5-1 to TRBJ2-1, with 7 bases that match TRBD2. This CDR3 has 17 residues. Germline V gene sequence: CDR1 SGHRS, CDR2 YFSETQ. Trimming cost V 4 bases and J 5 bases; bases outside gene matches: 15. The CDR3 region is CASSDPTGLVSDNEQFF. The CDR3 coding sequence is TGCGCCAGCAGCGATCCTACTGGACTAGTCAGCGACAATGAGCAGTTCTTC. The variable domain in full, with the rest retrieved from reference TRBV5-1 and TRBJ2-1, is KAGVTQTPRYLIKTRGQQVTLSCSPISGHRSVSWYQQTPGQGLQFLFEYFSETQRNKGNFPGRFSGRQFSNSRSEMNVSTLELGDSALYLCASSDPTGLVSDNEQFFGPGTRLTVL.

Notes on this clone: Distinct nucleotide sequences in the sample also encode this CDR3. The gene calls are TRBV19 and TRBJ2-1; TRBD2 agrees at 7 bases. The CDR3 is 15 amino acids. The ends lost 3 bases at V and 5 bases at J; junction bases unmatched: 7. CDR1 and CDR2 from the germline V gene are LNHDA and SQIVND (reference sequence). CDR3 coding DNA: TGTGCCAGTAGTATCGGTGCGGGAGCCCACAATGAGCAGTTCTTC. It encodes CASSIGAGAHNEQFF.

V is TRBV18 and J is TRBJ2-5, with 11 bases fitting TRBD2. This CDR3 is built from 19 residues. V lost 1 base and J lost 4; bases outside the gene matches: 14. CDR1 and CDR2 (germline): KGHSH, LQKENI. For the CDR3, the DNA is TGTGCCAGCTCACCACTCCCCGGGACTAGCGGACCTTCTGGAGAGACCCAGTACTTC. As protein: CASSPLPGTSGPSGETQYF.

The chain couples TRBV27 to TRBJ1-4; tentative D call: TRBD1 (5 bases). The length of the CDR3 is 18 residues. Germline V lookup: CDR1 MNHEY, CDR2 SMNVEV (reference sequence). Between the trimmed V and J ends, which lost 2 bases and 8 bases, there was a span of 24 bases. This CDR3 is CASSLRLTGGARREKLFF. The DNA for the CDR3 is TGTGCCAGCAGTTTACGCCTAACAGGCGGGGCCCGACGGGAAAAACTGTTTTTT.

The chain combines TRBV19 with TRBJ2-7; 8 bases align to TRBD2. CDR3 length: 15 residues. With 2 bases clipped from V and 2 bases from J, the junction kept 5 bases outside the gene matches. CDR1 is LNHDA and CDR2 is SQIVND in the germline V gene (reference sequence). CDR3 sequence (DNA): TGTGCCAGTAGTATATCAACTAGCGGAGCCTACGAGCAGTACTTC. This gives the protein CASSISTSGAYEQYF.

The chain uses TRBV4-2 and TRBJ1-1, with TRBD1 matching 9 bases. V shed 5 bases, J shed 1 base, and the junction held 8 bases outside the gene matches. The CDR3 is 16 residues long. CDR1 is LGHNA and CDR2 is YNFKEQ in the germline V gene. The CDR3 loop reads CASSARDRASNTEAFF. For the CDR3, the DNA is TGTGCCAGCAGCGCGCGGGACAGGGCATCGAACACTGAAGCTTTCTTT.

The genes are TRBV4-1 and TRBJ2-5; possibly TRBD1 for D (6 bases). Trimming pared 2 bases from V and 4 bases from J, leaving 20 bases between. Germline CDR1 is MGHRA and CDR2 is YSYEKL. The CDR3 covers 17 residues. The CDR3 region has the DNA TGCGCCAGCAGCCAAAGAAGTGCGACTCCCAGGGGAGAGACCCAGTACTTC. This translates into CASSQRSATPRGETQYF.

The genes are TRBV2 and TRBJ2-5; D uncertain. Looked up from germline, CDR1 is SNHLY and CDR2 is FYNNEI. The V gene lost 4 bases and the J gene lost 5 bases, with 11 bases spanning the gap. The CDR3 has 13 residues. CDR3 in amino acids: CASSVRFGETQYF. CDR3 DNA: TGTGCCAGCAGTGTTCGGTTCGGTGAGACCCAGTACTTC.

The gene calls are TRBV5-1 and TRBJ2-5; D gene unclear. The CDR3 covers 11 residues. Trimming took off 7 bases at V and 11 bases at J, with 15 bases between the two ends. Germline assignment: CDR1 SGHRS and CDR2 YFSETQ. CDR3 sequence: CASGLSKEQYF. The CDR3 DNA reads TGCGCCAGCGGATTATCCAAGGAGCAGTACTTC.

V usage is TRBV14 and J usage is TRBJ1-2; 7 bases line up with TRBD1. Germline V gene lookup returns CDR1 SGHDN and CDR2 FVKESK. This CDR3 has 16 amino acids. V lost 0 bases and J lost 4; bases outside the gene matches: 8. This CDR3 reads CASSQDQEGASYGYTF. In DNA form, the CDR3 reads TGTGCCAGCAGCCAAGATCAGGAGGGGGCTAGCTATGGCTACACCTTC.

CDR3 nucleotide sequence: TGTGCCAGCAGTGAAGCGCAGGGATTGAGCTACGAGCAGTACTTC. This codes for CASSEAQGLSYEQYF. V is TRBV6-1 and J is TRBJ2-7; D may be TRBD1 (5 bases). The CDR3 totals 15 residues. Per germline, CDR1 MNHNS and CDR2 SASEGT. The V end lost 0 bases, the J end lost 3 bases, and 12 bases lay between the germline ends.

This clone was detected only a few times. The chain is built from TRBV5-1 and TRBJ2-5; perhaps TRBD2 as D (6 bases). V was shortened by 2 bases and J by 4 bases, with 15 bases between the two germline ends. Germline-derived CDR1 and CDR2 are SGHRS and YFSETQ. This CDR3 contains 15 residues. This CDR3 reads CASSFDTLGGETQYF. The DNA for the CDR3 is TGCGCCAGCAGCTTTGACACCCTGGGGGGAGAGACCCAGTACTTC.

This rearrangement joins TRBV2 to TRBJ2-3; weak D call: TRBD2 (6 bases). Germline V gene data show CDR1 as SNHLY and CDR2 as FYNNEI. The V gene lost 6 bases and the J gene lost 3 bases, with 10 bases spanning the gap. The CDR3 length is 13 residues. The CDR3 reads CASSREVTDTQYF. Here the CDR3 DNA reads TGTGCCAGCAGCAGGGAGGTGACAGATACGCAGTATTTT.

The genes are TRBV5-6 and TRBJ2-5; D is perhaps TRBD2 (5 bases). Between the trimmed V and J ends, which lost 2 bases and 11 bases, there was a span of 13 bases. CDR1 and CDR2 (germline): SGHDT, YYEEEE. The CDR3 is made up of 12 amino acids. CDR3 nucleotides: TGTGCCAGCAGCTTATTTTTCGGGGAGCAGTACTTC. This translates into CASSLFFGEQYF.

This clone occurred a few times. This chain connects TRBV6-5 to TRBJ1-5; 7 bases are shared with TRBD1. The CDR3 has 15 residues. With 4 bases clipped from V and 4 bases from J, the junction kept 7 bases outside the gene matches. The V gene's germline CDR1 is MNHEY and CDR2 SVGAGI. The CDR3 nucleotides read TGTGCCAGCAGTTCCCGGCAGGGGGATAATCAGCCCCAGCATTTT. This codes for CASSSRQGDNQPQHF.

V gene TRBV9 combines with J gene TRBJ2-1, with 7 bases fitting TRBD1. CDR1 and CDR2 from the germline V gene are SGDLS and YYNGEE. The CDR3 spans 15 residues. V lost 7 bases to trimming and J lost 5 bases; unmatched junction nucleotides: 12. The CDR3 region has the DNA TGTGCCAGCGGAACCGGGACAGTAGTTAACAATGAGCAGTTCTTC. This codes for CASGTGTVVNNEQFF.

This chain connects TRBV6-1 to TRBJ1-3, with D possibly being TRBD1 (5 bases). This CDR3 spans 19 amino acids. V shed 4 bases and J shed 2 bases, with 24 bases lying between them. Germline V gives CDR1 MNHNS, CDR2 SASEGT. CDR3 bases: TGTGCCAGCAGTGCCCTCGGGGGAAATGGAATGGTTGCTGGAAACACCATATATTTT. Protein: CASSALGGNGMVAGNTIYF.